This TCR beta chain was recorded in a study of cytotoxic CD8 clonotypes in ibrutinib-treated CLL. Study in general: Enrolment comprised around twelve relapsed/refractory and roughly 15 treatment-naive patients; 17 to 18 were IGHV unmutated. A median around twelve months of treatment, range 6 to 36, preceded the collection of response samples.

Sequenced by immunoSEQ multiplex PCR; TCRdb stores in-frame clones only, minus some. The table lists approximately 26,000 clones, over 55% of them singletons, with more than 40% in the top ten. This clone was detected only a few times. The input for sequencing was PBMCs, taken after 12 months of ibrutinib treatment. The sequence was collected from a human donor with chronic lymphocytic leukemia.

The CDR3 bases are TGTGCCAGCAGCGCCCGGACAGGTTCCGAGCAGTACTTC. It encodes CASSARTGSEQYF. V usage is TRBV9 and J usage is TRBJ2-7, with 7 bases fitting TRBD1. With V trimmed by 3 bases and J by 6 bases, 6 bases remained unmatched. The germline CDR1 and CDR2 sequences are SGDLS and YYNGEE. This CDR3 is built from 13 residues.